Below, 7 T cell receptor beta chains from the same sample are listed, as sequenced in a study of blood T cell repertoires in COVID-19. The method was immunoSEQ multiplex PCR; TCRdb's version includes in-frame clones alone and lacks a portion of them. The sample includes roughly 390,000 clones, around 87% seen only once; the top ten take more than 9%. The sequencing input was peripheral blood. The source of these receptors is a woman in her twenties or thirties with COVID-19, enrolled during active disease.

The V gene is TRBV19, the J gene TRBJ2-7, with 11 bases identical to TRBD2. This CDR3 region has 15 residues. The junction had 3 bases not matched to a gene; V was cut back by 1 base and J by 4 bases. CDR1 and CDR2 (germline): LNHDA, SQIVND (reference sequence). This CDR3 reads CASSIGSGRAYEQYF. CDR3 DNA sequence: TGTGCCAGTAGTATAGGTAGCGGGAGGGCTTACGAGCAGTACTTC.

This chain joins TRBV5-1 and TRBJ2-1; possible D gene TRBD1, 5 bases. CDR1 is SGHRS and CDR2 is YFSETQ in the germline V gene. Trimming removed 2 bases at V and 4 bases at J, with 13 bases between. The CDR3 spans 15 residues. The CDR3 region is CASSFDFSGYNEQFF. CDR3 nucleotide sequence: TGCGCCAGCAGCTTCGACTTCTCAGGGTACAATGAGCAGTTCTTC. The variable domain in full, completed from reference TRBV5-1 and TRBJ2-1, reads KAGVTQTPRYLIKTRGQQVTLSCSPISGHRSVSWYQQTPGQGLQFLFEYFSETQRNKGNFPGRFSGRQFSNSRSEMNVSTLELGDSALYLCASSFDFSGYNEQFFGPGTRLTVL.

The chain uses TRBV28 and TRBJ1-5; no clear D gene. V dropped 6 bases and J dropped 6 bases, with 12 bases sitting between them. The CDR3 length is 13 residues. Germline loops: CDR1 MDHEN, CDR2 SYDVKM. The CDR3 DNA sequence: TGTGCCAGCAGCCTAAGAGGGAGTCAGCCCCAGCATTTT. It translates to CASSLRGSQPQHF.

This clone was seen at least ten times. V and J are TRBV5-1 and TRBJ1-1; D call uncertain. The CDR3 covers 13 residues. V lost 4 bases, J lost 1 base, and 8 bases lay in between. The V gene's germline CDR1 is SGHRS and CDR2 YFSETQ. CDR3 amino acids: CASSPDTNTEAFF. CDR3 bases: TGCGCCAGCAGCCCCGACACGAACACTGAAGCTTTCTTT.

This chain links TRBV6-1 with TRBJ1-2, with 10 nucleotides matching TRBD1. The CDR3 has 16 residues. J was trimmed by 4 bases and V by 4 bases; bases with no gene match: 9. The germline gives CDR1 MNHNS, CDR2 SASEGT. The CDR3 spells CASSATLTGGSYGYTF. The CDR3 DNA reads as TGTGCCAGCAGTGCCACCTTGACAGGGGGCTCCTATGGCTACACCTTC.

The chain is built from TRBV5-1 and TRBJ2-2; D is unresolved. The V gene's germline CDR1 is SGHRS and CDR2 YFSETQ. The CDR3 sequence is 15 residues long. The V end lost 4 bases, the J end lost 6 bases, and 16 bases lay between the germline ends. The CDR3 DNA sequence: TGCGCCAGCAGCCCTGGCCTAGAATACGCCGGGGAGCTGTTTTTT. It translates to CASSPGLEYAGELFF.

In its sample, this clone was seen a few times. V gene TRBV7-9 combines with J gene TRBJ1-4; D is unresolved. V shed 1 base and J shed 4 bases, with 10 bases lying between them. Germline V CDR1 and CDR2: SEHNR, FQNEAQ (reference sequence). The CDR3 has 15 amino acids. The CDR3 DNA follows: TGTGCCAGCAGCTTAGACGGAACAGTTAATGAAAAACTGTTTTTT. Its translation: CASSLDGTVNEKLFF. The full variable domain, its missing parts supplied by reference TRBV7-9 and TRBJ1-4, is DTGVSQNPRHKITKRGQNVTFRCDPISEHNRLYWYRQTLGQGPEFLTYFQNEAQLEKSRLLSDRFSAERPKGSFSTLEIQRTEQGDSAMYLCASSLDGTVNEKLFFGSGTQLSVL.